The 9 T cell receptor beta chains reported below all come from one sample, sequenced in a study of identical twins. TCRdb fed the 5' RACE reads into MiXCR, producing one record per CDR3 protein. The data show some 730,000 distinct CDR3 sequences, 15% to 20% seen once. The same sample was also studied in work on T cells expressing NK-cell markers.

Sequencing was done on a sample of PBMCs. All receptors derive from a woman between 18 and 29 years old in good health.

The chain combines TRBV7-6 with TRBJ2-3; TRBD1 agrees at 9 bases. This CDR3 contains 16 residues. The germline V gene has CDR1 SGHVS and CDR2 FNYEAQ. V gave up 5 bases and J gave up 3 bases; unmatched junction bases: 9. CDR3 in DNA: TGTGCCAGCAGCGCCGGGACAGGGCACCCTACAGATACGCAGTATTTT. Translating it yields CASSAGTGHPTDTQYF.

This clonotype was detected many times. The CDR3 region is CASSLYGGGANEQFF. The CDR3 bases are TGTGCCAGCAGCTTATACGGCGGGGGGGCTAATGAGCAGTTCTTC. The chain couples TRBV7-2 to TRBJ2-1; the match to TRBD2 covers 9 bases. V trimming: 2 bases; J trimming: 7 bases; junction bases outside the gene matches: 6. The CDR3 contains 15 residues. CDR1 SGHTA and CDR2 FQGNSA come from the germline V gene.

The CDR3 reads CASSPPLDRTQYF. The CDR3 DNA sequence: TGCGCCAGCAGCCCACCACTAGATAGGACGCAGTATTTT. This rearrangement joins TRBV5-1 to TRBJ2-3, with D possibly TRBD2 on 5 matching bases. The CDR3 is 13 residues long. Trimming took 4 bases from V and 9 from J, leaving 15 bases between them. Germline V gene sequence: CDR1 SGHRS, CDR2 YFSETQ.

V is TRBV12-5 and J is TRBJ2-1; 8 nucleotides agree with TRBD1. Germline CDR1 and CDR2: LGHNT and FRNRAP. The V segment lost 7 bases and the J segment 7 bases; nucleotides outside the gene matches: 18. The CDR3 loop spans 17 amino acids. The CDR3 DNA is TGTGCTAGTGCCGTTTGGGGCTTGGACAGGGAATGGAATGAGCAGTTCTTC. It yields the protein CASAVWGLDREWNEQFF.

The chain links TRBV5-1 to TRBJ2-7; D possibly uses TRBD1 or TRBD2 (5 bases each). The CDR3 contains 14 residues. Per the germline V gene, CDR1 is SGHRS and CDR2 is YFSETQ. V lost 6 bases, J lost 2 bases, and 15 bases lay in between. CDR3 loop: CASTRGEYTYEQYF. The CDR3 DNA sequence: TGCGCCAGCACGCGAGGGGAATACACCTACGAGCAGTACTTC.

The V call is TRBV5-1, the J call TRBJ2-1; 9 nucleotides agree with TRBD2. The ends lost 3 bases at V and 5 bases at J; junction bases unmatched: 9. Looked up from germline, CDR1 is SGHRS and CDR2 is YFSETQ. The CDR3 spans 16 residues. The CDR3 coding sequence is TGCGCCAGCAGCTCTTGGGGACTAGCACCAAACAATGAGCAGTTCTTC. Encoded protein: CASSSWGLAPNNEQFF.

The chain joins TRBV10-3 to TRBJ2-7; 10 bases map to TRBD2. The CDR3 totals 15 residues. With 7 bases clipped from V and 6 bases from J, the junction kept 12 bases outside the gene matches. CDR1 is ENHRY, CDR2 SYGVKD, per germline. The CDR3 sequence is CAIKTGASGSREQYF. CDR3 sequence (DNA): TGTGCCATCAAGACTGGAGCTAGCGGGAGCCGCGAGCAGTACTTC.

J is TRBJ1-2 and V is TRBV12-3 or TRBV12-4; perhaps TRBD1 as D (5 bases). CDR3 length: 12 amino acids. Trimming removed 5 bases at V and 13 bases at J, with 17 bases between. DNA for the CDR3: TGTGCCAGCAGTATAATTGGGGGTTTAGGCACCTTC. The encoded protein is CASSIIGGLGTF.

As DNA, the CDR3 is TGTGCCATCAGTTCAGGGGTTTGGAGAGAGCAGTACTTC. Translating it yields CAISSGVWREQYF. The chain recombines TRBV10-3 with TRBJ2-7, with a tentative D call TRBD1 (6 bases). Trimming cost V 5 bases and J 7 bases, with 15 bases left between them. There are 13 residues in the CDR3. CDR1 ENHRY and CDR2 SYGVKD come from the germline V gene.